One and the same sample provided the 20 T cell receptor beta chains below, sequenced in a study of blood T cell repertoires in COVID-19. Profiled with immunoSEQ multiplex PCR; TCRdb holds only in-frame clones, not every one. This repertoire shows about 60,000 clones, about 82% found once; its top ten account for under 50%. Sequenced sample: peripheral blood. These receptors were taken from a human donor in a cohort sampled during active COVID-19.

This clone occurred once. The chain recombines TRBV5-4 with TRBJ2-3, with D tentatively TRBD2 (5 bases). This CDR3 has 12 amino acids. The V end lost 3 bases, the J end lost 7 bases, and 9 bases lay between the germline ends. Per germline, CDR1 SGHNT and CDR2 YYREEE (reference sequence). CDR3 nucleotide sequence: TGTGCCAGCAGCTCTCCGACTAATACGCAGTATTTT. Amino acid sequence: CASSSPTNTQYF.

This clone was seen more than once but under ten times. CDR3 nucleotides: TGTGCCAGCAGTCCCCGCCCGGGCACTGAAGCTTTCTTT. The encoded protein is CASSPRPGTEAFF. The V and J genes are TRBV27 and TRBJ1-1, with unresolved D. V gave up 5 bases and J gave up 4 bases, with 11 bases separating them. The CDR3 extends over 13 amino acids. The germline V gene has CDR1 MNHEY and CDR2 SMNVEV (reference sequence).

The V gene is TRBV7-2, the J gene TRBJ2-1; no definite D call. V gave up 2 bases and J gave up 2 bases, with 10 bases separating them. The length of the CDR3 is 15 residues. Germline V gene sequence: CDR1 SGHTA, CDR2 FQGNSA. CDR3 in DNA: TGTGCCAGCAGCTTACGGCAGGATCCCTACAATGAGCAGTTCTTC. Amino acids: CASSLRQDPYNEQFF. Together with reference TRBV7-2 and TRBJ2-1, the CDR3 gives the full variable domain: GAGVSQSPSNKVTEKGKDVELRCDPISGHTALYWYRQSLGQGLEFLIYFQGNSAPDKSGLPSDRFSAERTGGSVSTLTIQRTQQEDSAVYLCASSLRQDPYNEQFFGPGTRLTVL.

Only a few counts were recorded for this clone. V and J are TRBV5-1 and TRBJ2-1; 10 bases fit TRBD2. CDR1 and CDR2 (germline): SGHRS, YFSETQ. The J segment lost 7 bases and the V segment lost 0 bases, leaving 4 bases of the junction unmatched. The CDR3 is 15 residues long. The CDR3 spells CASSLGLAGANEQFF. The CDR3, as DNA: TGCGCCAGCAGCTTGGGGCTAGCGGGGGCAAATGAGCAGTTCTTC.

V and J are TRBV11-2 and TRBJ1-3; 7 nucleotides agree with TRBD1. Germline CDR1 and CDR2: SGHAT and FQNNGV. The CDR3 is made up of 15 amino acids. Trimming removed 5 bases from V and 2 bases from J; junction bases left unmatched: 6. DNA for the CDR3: TGTGCCAGCAGCCGTAGACAGGGTGCTGGAAACACCATATATTTT. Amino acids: CASSRRQGAGNTIYF.

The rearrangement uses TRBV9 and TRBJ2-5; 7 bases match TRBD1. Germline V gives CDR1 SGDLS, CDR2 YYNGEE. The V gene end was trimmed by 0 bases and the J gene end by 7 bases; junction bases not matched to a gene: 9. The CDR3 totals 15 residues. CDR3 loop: CASSVEGATGMTQYF. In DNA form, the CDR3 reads TGTGCCAGCAGCGTAGAGGGGGCCACCGGGATGACCCAGTACTTC.

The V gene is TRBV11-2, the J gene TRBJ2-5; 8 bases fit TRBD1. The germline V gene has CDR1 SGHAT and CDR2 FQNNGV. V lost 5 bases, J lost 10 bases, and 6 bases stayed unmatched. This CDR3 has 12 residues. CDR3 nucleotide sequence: TGTGCCAGCAGCCGCTCGGACAGGGACCAGTACTTC. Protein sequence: CASSRSDRDQYF.

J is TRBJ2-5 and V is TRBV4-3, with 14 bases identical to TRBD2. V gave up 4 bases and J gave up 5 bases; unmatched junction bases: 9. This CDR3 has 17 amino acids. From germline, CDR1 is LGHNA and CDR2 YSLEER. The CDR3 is CASSRTGLAGVGETQYF. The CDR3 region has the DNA TGCGCCAGCAGCCGGACGGGACTAGCGGGGGTGGGTGAGACCCAGTACTTC.

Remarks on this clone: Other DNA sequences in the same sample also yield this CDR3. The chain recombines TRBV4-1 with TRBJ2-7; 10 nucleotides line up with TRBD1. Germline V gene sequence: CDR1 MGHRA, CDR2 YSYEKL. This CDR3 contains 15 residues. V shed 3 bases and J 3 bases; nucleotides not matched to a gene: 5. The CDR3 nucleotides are TGCGCCAGCAGCCACCCGGGACAGGGGATCTACGAGCAGTACTTC. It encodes CASSHPGQGIYEQYF.

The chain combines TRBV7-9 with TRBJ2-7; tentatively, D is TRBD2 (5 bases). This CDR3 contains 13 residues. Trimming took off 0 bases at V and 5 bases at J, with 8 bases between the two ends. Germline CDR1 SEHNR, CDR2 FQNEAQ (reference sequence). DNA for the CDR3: TGTGCCAGCAGCTTAGCAGGGAGCCACGAGCAGTACTTC. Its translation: CASSLAGSHEQYF.

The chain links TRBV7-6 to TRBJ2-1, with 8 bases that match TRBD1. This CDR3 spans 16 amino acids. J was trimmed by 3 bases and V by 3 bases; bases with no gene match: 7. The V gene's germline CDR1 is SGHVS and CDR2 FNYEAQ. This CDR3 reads CASSFLAGTGYNEQFF. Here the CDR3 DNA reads TGTGCCAGCAGCTTTTTAGCCGGGACAGGCTACAATGAGCAGTTCTTC.

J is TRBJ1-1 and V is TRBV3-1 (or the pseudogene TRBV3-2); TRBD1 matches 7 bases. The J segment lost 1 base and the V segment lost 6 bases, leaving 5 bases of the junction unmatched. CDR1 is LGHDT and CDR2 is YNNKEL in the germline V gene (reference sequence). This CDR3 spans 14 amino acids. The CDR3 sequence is CASSHGTANTEAFF. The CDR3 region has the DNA TGTGCCAGCAGTCACGGGACAGCGAACACTGAAGCTTTCTTT.

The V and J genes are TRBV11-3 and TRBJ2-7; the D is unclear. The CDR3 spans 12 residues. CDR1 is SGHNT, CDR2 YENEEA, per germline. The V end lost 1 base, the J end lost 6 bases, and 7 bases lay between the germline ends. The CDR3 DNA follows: TGTGCCAGCAGCTTAGGAGAGCGCGAGCAGTACTTC. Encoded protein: CASSLGEREQYF.

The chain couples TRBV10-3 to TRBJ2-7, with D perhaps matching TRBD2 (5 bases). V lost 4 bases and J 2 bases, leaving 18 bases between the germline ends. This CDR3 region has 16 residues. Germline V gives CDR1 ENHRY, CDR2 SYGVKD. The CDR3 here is CAISVRLKTGTYEQYF. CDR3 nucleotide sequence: TGTGCCATCAGTGTGCGTCTCAAAACCGGGACCTACGAGCAGTACTTC.

The DNA for the CDR3 is TGCGCCAGCAGCCCAGGGGACAGAAACTATGGCTACACCTTC. Its protein product is CASSPGDRNYGYTF. The chain employs TRBV4-1 and TRBJ1-2, with 7 bases aligning to TRBD1. V trimming: 4 bases; J trimming: 2 bases; junction bases outside the gene matches: 4. From germline, CDR1 is MGHRA and CDR2 YSYEKL. This CDR3 has 14 amino acids.

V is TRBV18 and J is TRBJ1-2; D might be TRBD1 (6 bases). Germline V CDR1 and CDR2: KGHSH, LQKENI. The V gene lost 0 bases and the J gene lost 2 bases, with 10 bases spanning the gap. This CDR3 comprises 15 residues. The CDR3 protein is CASSPPTGNNYGYTF. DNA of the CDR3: TGTGCCAGCTCACCACCTACAGGGAACAACTATGGCTACACCTTC.

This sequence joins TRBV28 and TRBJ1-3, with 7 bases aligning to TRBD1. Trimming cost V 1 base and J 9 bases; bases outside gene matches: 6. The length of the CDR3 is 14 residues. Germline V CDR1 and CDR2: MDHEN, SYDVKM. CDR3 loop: CASSLSPGDSTIYF. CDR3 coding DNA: TGTGCCAGCAGTTTATCCCCGGGGGACAGCACCATATATTTT. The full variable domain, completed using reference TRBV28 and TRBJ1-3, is DVKVTQSSRYLVKRTGEKVFLECVQDMDHENMFWYRQDPGLGLRLIYFSYDVKMKEKGDIPEGYSVSREKKERFSLILESASTNQTSMYLCASSLSPGDSTIYFGEGSWLTVV.

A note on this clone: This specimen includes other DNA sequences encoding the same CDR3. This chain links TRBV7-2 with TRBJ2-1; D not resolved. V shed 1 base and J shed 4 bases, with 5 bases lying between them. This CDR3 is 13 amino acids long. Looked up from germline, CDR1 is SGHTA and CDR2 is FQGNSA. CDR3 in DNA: TGTGCCAGCAGCTTAGACTCGTACAATGAGCAGTTCTTC. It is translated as CASSLDSYNEQFF. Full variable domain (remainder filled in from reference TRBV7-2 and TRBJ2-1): GAGVSQSPSNKVTEKGKDVELRCDPISGHTALYWYRQSLGQGLEFLIYFQGNSAPDKSGLPSDRFSAERTGGSVSTLTIQRTQQEDSAVYLCASSLDSYNEQFFGPGTRLTVL.

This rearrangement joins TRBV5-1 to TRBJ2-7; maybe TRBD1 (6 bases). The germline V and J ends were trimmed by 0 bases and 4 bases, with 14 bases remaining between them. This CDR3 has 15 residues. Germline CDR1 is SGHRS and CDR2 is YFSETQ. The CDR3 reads CASSLDKTGDYEQYF. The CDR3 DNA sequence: TGCGCCAGCAGCTTGGATAAGACAGGAGATTACGAGCAGTACTTC. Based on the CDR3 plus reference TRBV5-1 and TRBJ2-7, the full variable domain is KAGVTQTPRYLIKTRGQQVTLSCSPISGHRSVSWYQQTPGQGLQFLFEYFSETQRNKGNFPGRFSGRQFSNSRSEMNVSTLELGDSALYLCASSLDKTGDYEQYFGPGTRLTVT.

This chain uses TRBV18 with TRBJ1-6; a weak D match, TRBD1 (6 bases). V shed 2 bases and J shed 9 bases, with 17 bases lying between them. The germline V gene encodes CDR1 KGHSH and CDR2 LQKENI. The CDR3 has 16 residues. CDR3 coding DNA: TGTGCCAGCTCACCATCGGACTCAGGGGATGGTTCACCCCTCCACTTT. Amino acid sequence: CASSPSDSGDGSPLHF.